The clone carrying this T cell receptor beta chain has just one count. The data originate from a study of blood T cell repertoires in COVID-19. TCRdb's table, derived via immunoSEQ multiplex PCR, lists solely in-frame clones and lacks some. The table has about 120,000 clones, about 85% seen once. The CDR3 totals 15 residues. Germline CDR1 reads MNHEY; CDR2 reads SVGAGI. V lost 9 bases to trimming and J lost 2 bases; unmatched junction nucleotides: 8. The chain employs TRBV6-5 and TRBJ2-3; 10 bases agree with TRBD2. Sequencing was performed on peripheral blood. This receptor was identified in a woman of 80 years or more with acute or convalescent COVID-19. The CDR3 region has the DNA TGTGCCAGTCGTAGCGGGGGGCGGGTCACAGATACGCAGTATTTT. Amino acid sequence: CASRSGGRVTDTQYF.